These 20 T cell receptor beta chains were sequenced from one sample in a study of tumor T cells in aggressive B-cell lymphoma. The method was immunoSEQ multiplex PCR; TCRdb's version includes in-frame clones alone and lacks a portion of them. The top ten clones hold about 15% of a sample with 590 or so clones, 70% to 90% of them seen once. Sequenced sample: tumor tissue. The receptor source for this set is an adult with diffuse large B cell lymphoma.

The rearrangement joins TRBV27 to TRBJ2-7; 8 bases map to TRBD1. The CDR3 loop spans 14 amino acids. Germline-derived CDR1 and CDR2 are MNHEY and SMNVEV (reference sequence). The V segment lost 5 bases and the J segment 4 bases; nucleotides outside the gene matches: 7. The CDR3 region has the DNA TGTGCCAGCAGTATGACAGGGGACCTTTACGAGCAGTACTTC. It translates to CASSMTGDLYEQYF.

The chain combines TRBV2 with TRBJ2-7; TRBD1 matches at 9 bases. The CDR3 consists of 13 residues. Germline CDR1 and CDR2: SNHLY and FYNNEI. The trim removed 4 bases at V and 2 bases at J, leaving 0 bases unmatched. CDR3 loop: CASSGQGAYEQYF. CDR3 DNA sequence: TGTGCCAGCAGTGGACAGGGGGCCTACGAGCAGTACTTC.

This clone is a singleton in its sample. The rearrangement uses TRBV29-1 and TRBJ1-2; D not certain. Looked up from germline, CDR1 is SQVTM and CDR2 is ANQGSEA. This CDR3 contains 12 residues. V gave up 0 bases and J gave up 6 bases, with 8 bases separating them. CDR3 protein: CSVEEEADGYTF. CDR3 nucleotide sequence: TGCAGCGTTGAAGAGGAGGCAGATGGCTACACCTTC.

This rearrangement joins TRBV5-5 to TRBJ1-2; TRBD1 matches 7 bases. V lost 4 bases, J lost 4 bases, and 7 bases stayed unmatched. The CDR3 totals 14 residues. The germline V gene encodes CDR1 SGHKS and CDR2 YYEKEE (reference sequence). CDR3 coding DNA: TGTGCCAGCAGCCCGTTACAGGGGATCTATGGCTACACCTTC. Protein: CASSPLQGIYGYTF.

The rearrangement links TRBV2 to TRBJ2-7; TRBD1 matches 9 bases. Germline lookup yields CDR1 SNHLY and CDR2 FYNNEI. J gave up 6 bases and V 6 bases, and 15 bases lay outside the gene matches. CDR3 size: 16 residues. The CDR3 spells CASRGVPGQGRSEQYF. Here the CDR3 DNA reads TGTGCCAGCAGGGGGGTACCGGGACAGGGTCGGTCCGAGCAGTACTTC. Combining the CDR3 with reference TRBV2 and TRBJ2-7 gives the whole variable domain EPEVTQTPSHQVTQMGQEVILRCVPISNHLYFYWYRQILGQKVEFLVSFYNNEISEKSEIFDDQFSVERPDGSNFTLKIRSTKLEDSAMYFCASRGVPGQGRSEQYFGPGTRLTVT.

The chain combines TRBV5-6 with TRBJ1-2; the match to TRBD1 covers 7 bases. J was trimmed by 3 bases and V by 7 bases; bases with no gene match: 9. Germline V CDR1 and CDR2: SGHDT, YYEEEE. This CDR3 spans 14 amino acids. The DNA of the CDR3 is TGTGCCAGCGGATATGACAGGGATCACTATGGCTACACCTTC. Residues: CASGYDRDHYGYTF.

The CDR3 region has the DNA TGTGCCAGCAGTGTACTAGCGGGGGGAAGAGATACGCAGTATTTT. Amino acids: CASSVLAGGRDTQYF. This rearrangement joins TRBV2 to TRBJ2-3; 12 bases fit TRBD2. CDR1 SNHLY and CDR2 FYNNEI come from the germline V gene. V shed 4 bases, J shed 5 bases, and the junction held 4 bases outside the gene matches. The CDR3 has 15 residues.

The genes are TRBV5-1 and TRBJ2-3, with 8 positions matching TRBD1. The CDR3 extends over 13 amino acids. With 3 bases clipped from V and 8 bases from J, the junction kept 5 bases outside the gene matches. CDR1 and CDR2 (germline): SGHRS, YFSETQ. The CDR3 DNA is TGCGCCAGCAGCTCTACAGGGGGTGTTACGCAGTATTTT. This encodes CASSSTGGVTQYF.

The CDR3 protein is CASSPSTSNFGDTQYF. CDR3 nucleotide sequence: TGTGCCAGCAGCCCCTCGACTAGCAATTTTGGAGATACGCAGTATTTT. The V gene is TRBV9, the J gene TRBJ2-3, with TRBD2 identical over 7 bases. Germline V CDR1 and CDR2: SGDLS, YYNGEE. This CDR3 contains 16 residues. Trimming cost V 4 bases and J 5 bases; bases outside gene matches: 13. Full variable domain (rest looked up from reference TRBV9 and TRBJ2-3): DSGVTQTPKHLITATGQRVTLRCSPRSGDLSVYWYQQSLDQGLQFLIQYYNGEERAKGNILERFSAQQFPDLHSELNLSSLELGDSALYFCASSPSTSNFGDTQYFGPGTRLTVL.

This clone has just a few counts. The gene calls are TRBV5-1 and TRBJ2-1, with 8 bases fitting TRBD1. CDR1 SGHRS and CDR2 YFSETQ come from the germline V gene. Trimming cost V 0 bases and J 8 bases; bases outside gene matches: 4. CDR3 length equals 14 residues. The CDR3 bases are TGCGCCAGCAGCTTGGGGACAGGGTTGTATGAGCAGTTCTTC. Its translation is CASSLGTGLYEQFF.

The chain carries TRBV28 and TRBJ2-7; D is unresolved. The CDR3 totals 12 residues. Germline V gene data show CDR1 as MDHEN and CDR2 as SYDVKM. Trimming left V 6 bases short and J 0 bases short, with 6 bases between. The CDR3 is CASRPSSYEQYF. CDR3 DNA sequence: TGTGCCAGCAGGCCCAGCTCCTACGAGCAGTACTTC.

CDR3 loop: CASSQDNTEAFF. The DNA of the CDR3 is TGTGCCAGCAGCCAAGATAATACTGAAGCTTTCTTT. The gene calls are TRBV4-2 and TRBJ1-1; D is unresolved. Trimming took off 0 bases at V and 5 bases at J, with 4 bases between the two ends. This CDR3 region has 12 residues. The germline V gene encodes CDR1 LGHNA and CDR2 YNFKEQ.

Comment on this clone: One end of the junction is discordant with germline, which a read error may explain. This sequence joins TRBV12-5 and TRBJ2-5; D unclear. The germline V gene encodes CDR1 LGHNT and CDR2 FRNRAP. There are 14 residues in the CDR3. DNA for the CDR3: TGTGTTAGTGGTTTGAGCAGGCAGCAAGAGACCCAGTACTTC. It codes for CVSGLSRQQETQYF.

V usage is TRBV11-2 and J usage is TRBJ1-2; D is possibly TRBD1 (5 bases). Trimming stripped 8 bases from V and 1 base from J, with 11 bases between. CDR1 is SGHAT, CDR2 FQNNGV, per germline. The CDR3 spans 13 residues. The DNA of the CDR3 is TGTGCCAGCCAAGGACAAGATAACTATGGCTACACCTTC. Translated, it gives CASQGQDNYGYTF. Together with reference TRBV11-2 and TRBJ1-2, the CDR3 gives the full variable domain: EAGVAQSPRYKIIEKRQSVAFWCNPISGHATLYWYQQILGQGPKLLIQFQNNGVVDDSQLPKDRFSAERLKGVDSTLKIQPAKLEDSAVYLCASQGQDNYGYTFGSGTRLTVV.

The gene calls are TRBV6-4 and TRBJ2-7; D gene unclear. Germline V gives CDR1 MRHNA, CDR2 SNTAGT. V was clipped by 3 bases and J by 0 bases, with 12 bases between them. This CDR3 has 15 residues. As DNA, the CDR3 is TGTGCCAGCAGTGAAGGCGGTAGCAACTCCTACGAGCAGTACTTC. Its translation: CASSEGGSNSYEQYF.

V usage is TRBV7-6 and J usage is TRBJ2-5; the D gene is possibly TRBD2 (5 bases). With 5 bases removed from V and 10 bases from J, the gap between germline ends came to 8 bases. Germline loops: CDR1 SGHVS, CDR2 FNYEAQ. The CDR3 loop spans 10 amino acids. CDR3 in DNA: TGTGCCAGCAGCGACGGACTCCAGTACTTC. It is translated as CASSDGLQYF.

This sequence joins TRBV13 and TRBJ1-2, with D unresolved. Germline assignment: CDR1 PRHDT and CDR2 FYEKMQ (reference sequence). This CDR3 contains 15 residues. Trimming shortened V by 0 bases and J by 4 bases, and 12 bases separated the two germline ends. Here the CDR3 reads CASSLGEGGVYGYTF. The CDR3 DNA reads as TGTGCCAGCAGCTTAGGGGAGGGTGGGGTCTATGGCTACACCTTC.

The gene calls are TRBV5-1 and TRBJ1-3, with 7 positions matching TRBD1. V was pared by 0 bases and J by 6 bases, with 6 bases of the junction left unmatched. CDR3 length: 15 residues. The V gene's germline CDR1 is SGHRS and CDR2 YFSETQ. CDR3 region: CASSLGQGYKNTIYF. The DNA for the CDR3 is TGCGCCAGCAGCTTGGGACAGGGATATAAAAACACCATATATTTT.

The V call is TRBV6-1, the J call TRBJ1-5; tentative D call: TRBD1 (6 bases). Germline CDR1 reads MNHNS; CDR2 reads SASEGT. V was shortened by 3 bases and J by 0 bases, with 9 bases between the two germline ends. The CDR3 consists of 15 residues. CDR3 DNA sequence: TGTGCCAGCAGTGAGACAGGCTATAGCAATCAGCCCCAGCATTTT. Translated: CASSETGYSNQPQHF.

The chain is built from TRBV7-9 and TRBJ2-5; D remains unclear. Trimming took 5 bases from V and 2 from J, leaving 15 bases between them. The CDR3 runs 15 residues. Germline V lookup: CDR1 SEHNR, CDR2 FQNEAQ (reference sequence). As DNA, the CDR3 is TGTGCCAGCAGCCCTTTTCCGGTCGGGCAAGAGACCCAGTACTTC. It translates to CASSPFPVGQETQYF. The full variable domain, its missing parts supplied by reference TRBV7-9 and TRBJ2-5, is DTGVSQNPRHKITKRGQNVTFRCDPISEHNRLYWYRQTLGQGPEFLTYFQNEAQLEKSRLLSDRFSAERPKGSFSTLEIQRTEQGDSAMYLCASSPFPVGQETQYFGPGTRLLVL.